This T cell receptor beta chain stems from a study of Graves' ophthalmopathy and Graves' hyperthyroidism. CAS ≥3, NOSPECS ≥4, moderate-to-severe activity and duration under 3 months marked donors with ophthalmopathy. The CDR3 contains 14 residues. V shed 10 bases and J shed 6 bases, with 18 bases lying between them. Germline lookup yields CDR1 MNHEY and CDR2 SVGAGI. For repertoire sequencing, the TCR beta CDR3 regions were amplified from RNA transcripts. Investigators did first-round RT-PCR with HTBI primers, then second-round multiplex PCR. One entry per CDR3 protein results from TCRdb running MiXCR on the multiplex PCR reads. Of approximately 210,000 distinct CDR3 sequences in the sample, under 30% were seen once.

The sequencing input was peripheral blood. The J gene is TRBJ2-2, the V gene TRBV6-5; D is unclear. This sequence was found in a man aged 45-60 years with Graves' ophthalmopathy. Here the CDR3 DNA reads TGTGCCACCCAGTTTAGCTTAGGAGCCGGGGAGCTGTTTTTT. Translating it yields CATQFSLGAGELFF.